Sequencing of this T cell receptor (beta chain) was carried out in a study of T cell clonotyping in hematopoietic cell transplantation. Study at large: Recipient samples before transplant were obtained post-cytoreduction. Study results and caveats: Cells were unsorted, so CD4 and CD8 contributions were not separated.

To note about this clone: What it recognizes is unknown.

Regarding time point: recipient sample about 28 days before transplant, after cytoreduction. This table comes from immunoSEQ multiplex PCR, and its TCRdb copy is limited to in-frame clones, with some not included. The sample carries around 15,000 clones, roughly 93% recorded once. V was cut by 5 bases and J by 6 bases, with 11 bases left in between. Looked up from germline, CDR1 is SGHTA and CDR2 is FQGNSA. The CDR3 loop spans 13 amino acids. Sequencing used peripheral blood mononuclear cells, obtained before stem cell transplant. This chain connects TRBV7-2 to TRBJ1-5; possible D gene TRBD1, 6 bases. The TCR sequence derives from a man between 18 and 29 years old with biphenotypic leukemia. Some clones in this sample may be carry-over from other donors' samples. This CDR3 is CASSQNRVQPQHF. CDR3 nucleotides: TGTGCCAGCAGCCAAAACAGGGTTCAGCCCCAGCATTTT.